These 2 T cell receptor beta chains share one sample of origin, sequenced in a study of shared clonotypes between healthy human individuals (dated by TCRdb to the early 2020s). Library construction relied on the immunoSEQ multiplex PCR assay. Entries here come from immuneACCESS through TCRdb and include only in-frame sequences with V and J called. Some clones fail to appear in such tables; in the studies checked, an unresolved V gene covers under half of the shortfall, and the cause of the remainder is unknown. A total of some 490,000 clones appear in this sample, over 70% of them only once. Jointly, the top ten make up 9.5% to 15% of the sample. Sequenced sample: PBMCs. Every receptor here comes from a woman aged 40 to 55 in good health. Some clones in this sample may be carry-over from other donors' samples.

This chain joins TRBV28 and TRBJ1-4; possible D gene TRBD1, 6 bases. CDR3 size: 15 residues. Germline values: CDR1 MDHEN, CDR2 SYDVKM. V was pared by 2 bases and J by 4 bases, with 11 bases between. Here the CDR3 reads CASSLRTVVNEKLFF. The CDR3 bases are TGTGCCAGCAGTTTACGGACAGTAGTTAATGAAAAACTGTTTTTT.

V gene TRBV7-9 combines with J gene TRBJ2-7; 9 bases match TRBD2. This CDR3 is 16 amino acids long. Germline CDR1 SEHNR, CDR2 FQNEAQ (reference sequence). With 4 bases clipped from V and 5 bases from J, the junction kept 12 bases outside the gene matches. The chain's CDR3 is CASSSPAGGLADEQYF. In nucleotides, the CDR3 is TGTGCCAGCAGCTCCCCGGCGGGGGGGCTAGCAGACGAGCAGTACTTC. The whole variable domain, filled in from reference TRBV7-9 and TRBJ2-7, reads DTGVSQNPRHKITKRGQNVTFRCDPISEHNRLYWYRQTLGQGPEFLTYFQNEAQLEKSRLLSDRFSAERPKGSFSTLEIQRTEQGDSAMYLCASSSPAGGLADEQYFGPGTRLTVT.